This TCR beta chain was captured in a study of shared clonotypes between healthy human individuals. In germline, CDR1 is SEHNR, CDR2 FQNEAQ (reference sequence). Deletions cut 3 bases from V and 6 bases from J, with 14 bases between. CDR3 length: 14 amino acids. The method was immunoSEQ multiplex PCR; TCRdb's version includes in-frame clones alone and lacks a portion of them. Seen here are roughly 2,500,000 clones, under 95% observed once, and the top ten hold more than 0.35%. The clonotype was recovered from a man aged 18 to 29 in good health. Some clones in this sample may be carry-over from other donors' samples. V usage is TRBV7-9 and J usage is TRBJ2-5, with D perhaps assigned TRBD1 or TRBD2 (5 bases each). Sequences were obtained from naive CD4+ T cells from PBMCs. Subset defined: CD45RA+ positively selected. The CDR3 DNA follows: TGTGCCAGCAGCTTTGGGGGTTTGCGGCAGACCCAGTACTTC. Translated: CASSFGGLRQTQYF.